What follows are 32 T cell receptor beta chains derived from one specimen sequenced in a study of Graves' ophthalmopathy and Graves' hyperthyroidism. The study amplified TCR beta CDR3 regions using RNA transcripts. Second-round multiplex PCR came after first-round RT-PCR with HTBI primers. Using its own MiXCR run on the multiplex PCR reads, TCRdb lists one record per CDR3 protein. The sample contains approximately 500,000 distinct CDR3 sequences, around 14% of which appear only once. Input material: blood. The origin of the receptors is a woman in her 30s with Graves' ophthalmopathy.

Many counts were recorded for this clonotype. At one end, the junction sequence differs from germline, possibly due to a read error. The rearrangement joins TRBV6-1 to TRBJ2-7; perhaps TRBD1 as D (6 bases). This CDR3 region has 14 residues. The germline V gene encodes CDR1 MNHNS and CDR2 SASEGT. CDR3 protein: CASSAQTGGYEQCF. The CDR3 nucleotides read TGTGCCAGCAGTGCGCAGACAGGCGGCTACGAGCAGTGCTTC.

Regarding this clonotype: A much larger clonotype is one base distant, so this may be a read error. The chain couples TRBV6-2 or TRBV6-3 to TRBJ1-5; a possible D gene is TRBD1 (5 bases). V was shortened by 0 bases and J by 0 bases, with 15 bases between the two germline ends. The CDR3 length is 18 residues. Germline CDR1 MNHEY, CDR2 SVGEGT. Here the CDR3 DNA reads TGTGCCAGCAGTTACTCGATGCGGGGGAGATATAGCAATCAGCCCCAGCATTTT. Residues: CASSYSMRGRYSNQPQHF.

This clonotype has ten or more counts. V and J are TRBV12-3 or TRBV12-4 and TRBJ1-5; 7 positions agree with TRBD1. Germline trimming cut 6 bases from V and 7 bases from J; bases unmatched to any gene: 12. CDR3 length: 15 residues. CDR3 nucleotides: TGTGCCAGCAGAGCAACAGGGGACCCATCCCAGCCCCAGCATTTT. It translates to CASRATGDPSQPQHF.

This clonotype has ten or more counts. The chain uses TRBV28 and TRBJ1-1; TRBD1 agrees at 7 bases. With V trimmed by 1 base and J by 3 bases, 8 bases remained unmatched. Germline lookup yields CDR1 MDHEN and CDR2 SYDVKM. This CDR3 is built from 16 residues. The CDR3 region is CASSLSGGGWHTEAFF. CDR3 bases: TGTGCCAGCAGTTTATCAGGGGGTGGTTGGCACACTGAAGCTTTCTTT.

Ten or more counts support this clonotype. V is TRBV6-5 and J is TRBJ2-7; 7 nucleotides match TRBD2. After removal of 0 bases from V and 3 bases from J, the junction contained 2 bases not matched to a gene. Germline V gene data show CDR1 as MNHEY and CDR2 as SVGAGI. The CDR3 runs 14 residues. The CDR3 DNA is TGTGCCAGCAGTTACTCTGCGGGAGTCTACGAGCAGTACTTC. Its protein product is CASSYSAGVYEQYF.

Ten or more counts support this clonotype. J is TRBJ1-5 and V is TRBV7-8; 9 bases are a match to TRBD1. This CDR3 has 15 amino acids. The V gene end was trimmed by 0 bases and the J gene end by 5 bases; junction bases not matched to a gene: 2. Germline values: CDR1 SGHVS, CDR2 FQNEAQ. The CDR3 region has the DNA TGTGCCAGCAGCTTAGCGCGGGACAGGGATCAGCCCCAGCATTTT. It specifies CASSLARDRDQPQHF.

This clonotype was seen ten or more times. The chain links TRBV6-5 to TRBJ2-5; a weak D match, TRBD1 (6 bases). The CDR3 is made up of 16 amino acids. V was cut by 0 bases and J by 1 base, with 12 bases left in between. Germline-derived CDR1 and CDR2 are MNHEY and SVGAGI. The CDR3 spells CASSYSWQGSQETQYF. CDR3 in DNA: TGTGCCAGCAGTTACTCCTGGCAGGGGTCCCAAGAGACCCAGTACTTC.

This clonotype has a count of ten or more. CDR3 protein: CASSMTGINTEAFF. In DNA form, the CDR3 reads TGTGCCAGCAGTATGACAGGGATTAACACTGAAGCTTTCTTT. The V and J genes are TRBV11-3 and TRBJ1-1; 7 bases fit TRBD1. Germline V lookup: CDR1 SGHNT, CDR2 YENEEA. The V segment lost 6 bases and the J segment 2 bases; nucleotides outside the gene matches: 6. This CDR3 region has 14 residues.

To note about this clonotype: This clone may be a read error of a much larger clone one base away. The genes are TRBV6-1 and TRBJ1-2; D is perhaps TRBD1 (5 bases). CDR1 and CDR2 from the germline V gene are MNHNS and SASEGT. The CDR3 covers 14 residues. Here the CDR3 DNA reads TGTGCCAGCAGTGCCCCCGGTGTGGGGGATGGCTGCACCTTC. This encodes CASSAPGVGDGCTF.

This clonotype was counted many times. The CDR3 bases are TGCAGCGTTCGTGACAGCCACACTGAAGCTTTCTTT. It yields the protein CSVRDSHTEAFF. The chain employs TRBV29-1 and TRBJ1-1, with D tentatively TRBD1 (5 bases). Looked up from germline, CDR1 is SQVTM and CDR2 is ANQGSEA. V lost 5 bases and J 3 bases, leaving 10 bases between the germline ends. This CDR3 region has 12 residues.

This clonotype has at least ten counts. The rearrangement links TRBV27 to TRBJ1-2; no reliable D call. The CDR3 extends over 15 amino acids. V lost 5 bases to trimming and J lost 4 bases, with 17 bases between them. Looked up from germline, CDR1 is MNHEY and CDR2 is SMNVEV (reference sequence). The CDR3 is CASSPPGHIGYGYTF. CDR3 in DNA: TGTGCCAGCAGTCCCCCGGGCCACATCGGCTATGGCTACACCTTC.

Here the CDR3 reads CASSFAGLGAFF. In nucleotides, the CDR3 is TGTGCCAGCAGCTTCGCGGGACTAGGGGCTTTCTTT. The V and J genes are TRBV5-6 and TRBJ1-1; TRBD1 is a possible D gene (5 bases). The CDR3 consists of 12 residues. Germline-derived CDR1 and CDR2 are SGHDT and YYEEEE. V was cut by 2 bases and J by 11 bases, with 13 bases left in between.

The chain uses TRBV11-1 and TRBJ2-2; D is possibly TRBD2 (7 bases). Germline loops: CDR1 SGHAT, CDR2 FQDESV (reference sequence). The germline V and J ends were trimmed by 2 bases and 0 bases, with 16 bases remaining between them. CDR3 length equals 18 residues. CDR3: CASSLIPGGPTNTGELFF. DNA for the CDR3: TGTGCCAGCAGCTTAATACCGGGGGGCCCTACGAACACCGGGGAGCTGTTTTTT.

The V gene is TRBV12-3 or TRBV12-4, the J gene TRBJ2-7, with 11 nucleotides matching TRBD2. Trimming at V came to 6 bases and at J to 3 bases, leaving 7 bases not matched to a gene. The CDR3 extends over 15 amino acids. In nucleotides, the CDR3 is TGTGCCAGCAGCCTTAGCGGGAGGGCCAACTACGAGCAGTACTTC. Protein: CASSLSGRANYEQYF.

This clonotype has at least ten counts. The chain combines TRBV28 with TRBJ1-1; the D is unclear. With 2 bases removed from V and 3 bases from J, the gap between germline ends came to 7 bases. Germline CDR1 reads MDHEN; CDR2 reads SYDVKM. The CDR3 totals 13 residues. The CDR3 protein is CASSLTVYTEAFF. CDR3 coding DNA: TGTGCCAGCAGTTTAACGGTTTACACTGAAGCTTTCTTT.

Note on this clonotype: Just one base apart from a much larger clone, this may be a read error. The chain combines TRBV2 with TRBJ2-7; D unclear. This CDR3 is 15 amino acids long. Germline CDR1 is SNHLY and CDR2 is FYNNEI. CDR3 region: CASSEFLPNSHEQYF. CDR3 bases: TGTGCCAGCAGTGAGTTTTTGCCAAACTCCCACGAGCAGTACTTC. Combining the CDR3 with reference TRBV2 and TRBJ2-7 gives the whole variable domain EPEVTQTPSHQVTQMGQEVILRCVPISNHLYFYWYRQILGQKVEFLVSFYNNEISEKSEIFDDQFSVERPDGSNFTLKIRSTKLEDSAMYFCASSEFLPNSHEQYFGPGTRLTVT.

This clonotype was seen a handful of times. This chain connects TRBV6-1 to TRBJ2-5; 8 nucleotides match TRBD1. Germline CDR1 MNHNS, CDR2 SASEGT. Losses at the gene ends were 6 bases for V and 0 bases for J; bases not matched to a gene: 6. CDR3 length: 15 residues. In nucleotides, the CDR3 is TGTGCCAGCAGCGTTGGGACAGGACACCAAGAGACCCAGTACTTC. Translated, it gives CASSVGTGHQETQYF.

This clonotype was counted a few times. The chain carries TRBV20-1 and TRBJ2-7; no clear D. The CDR3 runs 16 residues. V lost 1 base and J lost 0, with 16 bases in between. The germline gives CDR1 DFQATT, CDR2 SNEGSKA (reference sequence). As DNA, the CDR3 is TGCAGTGCTAGAGGCCTCGACAAGCGAGCCTCCTACGAGCAGTACTTC. Protein product: CSARGLDKRASYEQYF.

There are many counts of this clonotype. The J gene is TRBJ1-2, the V gene TRBV12-3 or TRBV12-4; 7 bases line up with TRBD1. The CDR3 is 14 residues long. Trimming removed 5 bases from V and 2 bases from J; junction bases left unmatched: 5. CDR3 nucleotide sequence: TGTGCCAGCAGTCCACCGGGACAGAACTATGGCTACACCTTC. Encoded protein: CASSPPGQNYGYTF.

Regarding this clonotype: This may arise from a read error, as a much more abundant clone is one base away. The J gene is TRBJ1-1, the V gene TRBV19, with D possibly matching TRBD1 (5 bases). CDR3 size: 18 residues. Per the germline V gene, CDR1 is LNHDA and CDR2 is SQIVND (reference sequence). CDR3 bases: TGTGCCAGTGGTATCCGGGCCAGGGTCGATGGCATGAACACTGAAGCTTTCTTT. Translation: CASGIRARVDGMNTEAFF.

This clonotype has a count of ten or more. This chain joins TRBV12-3 or TRBV12-4 and TRBJ2-5; 15 nucleotides align to TRBD2. The CDR3 totals 17 residues. V was pared by 5 bases and J by 2 bases, with 6 bases of the junction left unmatched. CDR3 sequence: CASSQGLAGGLQETQYF. DNA for the CDR3: TGTGCCAGCAGTCAGGGACTAGCGGGAGGATTACAAGAGACCCAGTACTTC.

Of note for this clonotype: The junction and the germline gene differ at one end; a read error may be behind it. The chain is built from TRBV27 and TRBJ2-2; D could derive from TRBD1 or TRBD2 (5 bases each). CDR1 is MNHEY, CDR2 SMNVEV, per germline (reference sequence). This CDR3 comprises 15 residues. CDR3 sequence: CASSPRQLNTGDLFF. CDR3 nucleotides: TGTGCCAGCAGTCCTCGACAGCTGAACACCGGGGATCTGTTTTTT.

This clonotype was seen at least ten times. This rearrangement joins TRBV20-1 to TRBJ1-2; D call uncertain. This CDR3 spans 14 amino acids. Germline V CDR1 and CDR2: DFQATT, SNEGSKA (reference sequence). V lost 0 bases, J lost 8 bases, and 16 bases lay in between. CDR3 residues: CSARDREALVGYTF. CDR3 nucleotide sequence: TGCAGTGCTAGAGATCGAGAAGCATTAGTAGGCTACACCTTC.

This clonotype appeared many times. Only one base separates this from a far larger clonotype, so it likely reflects a read error. The chain is built from TRBV28 and TRBJ1-5; D is unclear. The CDR3 extends over 12 amino acids. Germline CDR1 is MDHEN and CDR2 is SYDVKM. The V end was cut by 2 bases, the J end by 3 bases, with 2 bases between. In DNA, the CDR3 is TGTGCCAGCAGTTTAAACAATCAGCCCCAGCATTTT. Its protein product is CASSLNNQPQHF.

This clonotype was seen at least ten times. V is TRBV9 and J is TRBJ1-6; a weak D match, TRBD1 (5 bases). CDR1 is SGDLS, CDR2 YYNGEE, per germline. Deletions cut 2 bases from V and 10 bases from J, with 10 bases between. The length of the CDR3 is 13 residues. CDR3 in DNA: TGTGCCAGCAGCGTGGGGGGTTACTCACCCCTCCACTTT. Translated: CASSVGGYSPLHF. The complete variable domain, with remaining parts taken from reference TRBV9 and TRBJ1-6, reads DSGVTQTPKHLITATGQRVTLRCSPRSGDLSVYWYQQSLDQGLQFLIQYYNGEERAKGNILERFSAQQFPDLHSELNLSSLELGDSALYFCASSVGGYSPLHFGNGTRLTVT.

Ten or more counts support this clonotype. The gene calls are TRBV28 and TRBJ1-1; D is uncertain. The V end was cut by 6 bases, the J end by 1 base, with 21 bases between. The CDR3 is made up of 17 amino acids. Per germline, CDR1 MDHEN and CDR2 SYDVKM. The CDR3 sequence is CASRRPASGGWNTEAFF. Written as DNA, the CDR3 is TGTGCCAGCAGAAGACCTGCTTCAGGAGGTTGGAACACTGAAGCTTTCTTT.

This clonotype was detected a few times. This chain links TRBV20-1 with TRBJ2-2; D might be TRBD1 (6 bases). The length of the CDR3 is 13 residues. Germline CDR1 DFQATT, CDR2 SNEGSKA (reference sequence). The germline V and J ends were trimmed by 3 bases and 5 bases, with 10 bases remaining between them. The CDR3 DNA is TGCAGTGCTAGTAGGGGGAGTACCGGGGAGCTGTTTTTT. It yields the protein CSASRGSTGELFF.

Many counts were recorded for this clonotype. The chain uses TRBV15 and TRBJ1-6; D is unresolved. This CDR3 is built from 15 residues. Per the germline V gene, CDR1 is LNHNV and CDR2 is YYDKDF (reference sequence). Trimming took off 0 bases at V and 7 bases at J, with 10 bases between the two ends. The DNA for the CDR3 is TGTGCCACCAGCAGAGATACTCCGAACAATTCACCCCTCCACTTT. This gives the protein CATSRDTPNNSPLHF.

The sample holds many counts of this clonotype. The chain couples TRBV6-5 to TRBJ1-1, with a tentative D call TRBD1 (5 bases). The length of the CDR3 is 13 residues. CDR1 and CDR2 from the germline V gene are MNHEY and SVGAGI. V was trimmed by 6 bases and J by 0 bases, leaving 8 bases between them. The DNA of the CDR3 is TGTGCCAGCAGGCCCAGGGTGAACACTGAAGCTTTCTTT. It codes for CASRPRVNTEAFF.

This clonotype was seen a handful of times. This rearrangement joins TRBV19 to TRBJ2-7; 11 positions agree with TRBD1. V dropped 9 bases and J dropped 2; count of bases not matched to a gene: 12. This CDR3 spans 16 amino acids. CDR1 and CDR2 (germline): LNHDA, SQIVND (reference sequence). The CDR3 region is CASSTRDRGAPYEQYF. CDR3 sequence (DNA): TGTGCCAGCTCGACCCGGGACAGGGGGGCTCCCTACGAGCAGTACTTC.

The sample holds many counts of this clonotype. The gene calls are TRBV6-1 and TRBJ1-2, with D perhaps TRBD1 (6 bases). In germline, CDR1 is MNHNS, CDR2 SASEGT. V lost 4 bases, J lost 8 bases, and 17 bases lay in between. The length of the CDR3 is 14 residues. The CDR3 DNA follows: TGTGCCAGCAGTGGGGGGCCTTGGGCAATAGGCTACACCTTC. This gives the protein CASSGGPWAIGYTF.

The sample holds many counts of this clonotype. The V and J genes are TRBV4-1 and TRBJ1-5; D ambiguous. The CDR3 sequence is 16 residues long. Germline V gene sequence: CDR1 MGHRA, CDR2 YSYEKL. The ends were cut back, 3 bases at V and 1 base at J, with 13 bases in the middle. The CDR3 coding sequence is TGCGCCAGCAGCCAGAAAGGACTGGGGAGCAATCAGCCCCAGCATTTT. Translated, it gives CASSQKGLGSNQPQHF.